This T cell receptor (beta chain) was captured in a study of T cell responses to AZD1222 COVID-19 vaccine. Findings and caveats of the study: At baseline, just 6 or 7 AZD1222 recipients tested seropositive. The repertoires were collected only after the peak T cell response. Donors in the cohort were predominantly white British and more often female, and clonal diversity was possibly underestimated.

Libraries were prepared by immunoSEQ multiplex PCR; TCRdb keeps only in-frame clonotypes and omits some of them. This sample has under 200,000 clones, with around nine tenths found just once. The CDR3 runs to 12 residues. V lost 10 bases, J lost 6 bases, and 13 bases lay in between. CDR1 and CDR2 from the germline V gene are LGHDT and YNNKEL (reference sequence). Comment on this clone: Its specificity is unknown.

Pooled samples include second doses given at about 4 or 12 weeks. The chain is built from TRBV3-1 (or the pseudogene TRBV3-2) and TRBJ2-1; tentatively, D is TRBD1 or TRBD2 (5 bases each). The sequence came from an adult who received the AZD1222 COVID-19 vaccine. The sample here was peripheral blood, taken 28 days after the second AZD1222 dose. In DNA, the CDR3 is TGTGCCACCAGGGAGACCCCCAATGAGCAGTTCTTC. It is translated as CATRETPNEQFF.